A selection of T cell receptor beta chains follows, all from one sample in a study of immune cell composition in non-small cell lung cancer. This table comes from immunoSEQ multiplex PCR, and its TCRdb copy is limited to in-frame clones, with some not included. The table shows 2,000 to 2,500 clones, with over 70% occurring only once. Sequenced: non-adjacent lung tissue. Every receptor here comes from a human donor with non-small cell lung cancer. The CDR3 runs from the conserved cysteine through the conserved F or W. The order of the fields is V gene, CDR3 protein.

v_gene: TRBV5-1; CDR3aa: CASSLTSGSSYNEQFF
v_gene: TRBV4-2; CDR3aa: CASSPGLAGWGQETQYF
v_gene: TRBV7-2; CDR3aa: CASSLREGLPQETQYF
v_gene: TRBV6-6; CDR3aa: CASSYRLWEDNYEQYF
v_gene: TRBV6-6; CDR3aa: CASRTETSWLTDTQYF
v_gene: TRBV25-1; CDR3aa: CASSEQGASFFYGYTF
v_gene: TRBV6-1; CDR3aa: CASTQGQVETQYF
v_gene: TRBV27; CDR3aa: CASSLRPEVLASGYTF
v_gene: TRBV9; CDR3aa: CASSVGPRGNTEAFF
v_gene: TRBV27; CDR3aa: CASSWGDSTDTQYF
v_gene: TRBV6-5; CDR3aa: CASSYSNLAGAGELFF
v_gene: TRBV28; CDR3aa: CASSLVGPEGIQYF
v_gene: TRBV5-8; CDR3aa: CAWGGDTQYF
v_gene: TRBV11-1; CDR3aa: CASSPRDRGSYEQYF
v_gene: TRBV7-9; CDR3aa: CASSLGGTGEKLFF
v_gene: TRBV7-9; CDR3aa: CASRGDSRGETQYF
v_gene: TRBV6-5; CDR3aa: CASNRRGTGGNEFF
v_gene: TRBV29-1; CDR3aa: CSVKGQTYEQYF
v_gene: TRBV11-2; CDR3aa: CASRALSSGELFF
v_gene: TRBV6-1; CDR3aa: CASSGGLAGSTGELFF